Each of the 32 T cell receptor beta chains below was sequenced from the same sample in a study of T cell responses to AZD1222 COVID-19 vaccine. The assay was immunoSEQ multiplex PCR, and TCRdb's table has in-frame clones only and misses some. The profile covers about 100,000 clones, with approximately 90% appearing a single time and less than 7.5% taken by the ten largest. Specimen: peripheral blood, collected 28 days after the second AZD1222 dose. These receptors were taken from an adult who received the AZD1222 COVID-19 vaccine.

The CDR3 DNA follows: TGTGCCAGCAGCTCAGGGACAAGCTCCTACAATGAGCAGTTCTTC. Translated: CASSSGTSSYNEQFF. This sequence joins TRBV5-8 and TRBJ2-1; weak D call: TRBD1 (6 bases). V lost 3 bases and J 0 bases, leaving 10 bases between the germline ends. Germline values: CDR1 SGHTS, CDR2 YDEGEE. The CDR3 loop spans 15 amino acids.

The CDR3: CASSEARTILETDTQYF. CDR3 coding DNA: TGTGCCAGCAGTGAGGCGCGGACTATTTTAGAGACAGATACGCAGTATTTT. The J gene is TRBJ2-3, the V gene TRBV6-1; D perhaps matches TRBD2 (6 bases). The germline V and J ends were trimmed by 3 bases and 3 bases, with 19 bases remaining between them. From germline, CDR1 is MNHNS and CDR2 SASEGT. This CDR3 region has 17 residues.

V is TRBV5-1 and J is TRBJ1-3; no firm D call. Germline loops: CDR1 SGHRS, CDR2 YFSETQ. This CDR3 has 14 amino acids. Trimming pared 0 bases from V and 4 bases from J, leaving 8 bases between. CDR3 nucleotides: TGCGCCAGCAGCTTGGAAGGGCAGGGAAACACCATATATTTT. Protein: CASSLEGQGNTIYF.

The V call is TRBV30, the J call TRBJ1-1; D is perhaps TRBD1 (6 bases). CDR1 GTSNPN and CDR2 SVGIG come from the germline V gene (reference sequence). The CDR3 runs 12 residues. The V end lost 4 bases, the J end lost 10 bases, and 16 bases lay between the germline ends. CDR3 sequence reads: CAWTPRGGLAFF. In DNA form, the CDR3 reads TGTGCCTGGACCCCTCGAGGGGGGTTAGCTTTCTTT.

The chain recombines TRBV2 with TRBJ1-5, with D possibly matching TRBD1 (5 bases). Trimming took off 7 bases at V and 2 bases at J, with 18 bases between the two ends. The CDR3 runs 16 residues. Germline V gene lookup returns CDR1 SNHLY and CDR2 FYNNEI. The CDR3 bases are TGTGCCAGCATGAAGGGGAGGGCGGGGGGCAATCAGCCCCAGCATTTT. It is translated as CASMKGRAGGNQPQHF.

J is TRBJ2-3 and V is TRBV7-9, with D possibly being TRBD2 (6 bases). Trimming cost V 1 base and J 5 bases, with 13 bases left between them. The CDR3 contains 15 residues. Germline-derived CDR1 and CDR2 are SEHNR and FQNEAQ (reference sequence). The CDR3 reads CASSLDGRVKDTQYF. CDR3 DNA: TGTGCCAGCAGCTTAGACGGGAGAGTCAAAGATACGCAGTATTTT.

V is TRBV11-2 and J is TRBJ1-2, with a possible D match to TRBD1 (5 bases). The CDR3 extends over 14 amino acids. V was shortened by 7 bases and J by 1 base, with 13 bases between the two germline ends. Looked up from germline, CDR1 is SGHAT and CDR2 is FQNNGV. CDR3 amino acids: CASTGHSNNYGYTF. The CDR3, as DNA: TGTGCCAGCACCGGACACTCCAATAACTATGGCTACACCTTC.

The J gene is TRBJ2-2, the V gene TRBV4-3; TRBD2 matches at 9 bases. Germline CDR1 and CDR2: LGHNA and YSLEER. V gave up 6 bases and J gave up 6 bases; unmatched junction bases: 8. The CDR3 runs to 15 residues. The DNA of the CDR3 is TGCGCCAGCAGTCGGGTGGTAGCGGGAGCCGGGGAGCTGTTTTTT. Its translation: CASSRVVAGAGELFF.

DNA for the CDR3: TGTGCCAGCAGCCCGACGGAATCCTACAATGAGCAGTTCTTC. As protein: CASSPTESYNEQFF. The gene calls are TRBV11-2 and TRBJ2-1; D gene uncertain. CDR1 is SGHAT, CDR2 FQNNGV, per germline. The ends were cut back, 5 bases at V and 1 base at J, with 9 bases in the middle. The CDR3 sequence is 14 residues long.

The CDR3 loop is CASRDSSNSPLHF. CDR3 DNA: TGCGCCAGCAGGGACAGCTCTAATTCACCCCTCCACTTT. The J gene is TRBJ1-6, the V gene TRBV5-1, with D maybe TRBD1 (6 bases). This CDR3 contains 13 residues. Trimming cost V 5 bases and J 6 bases, with 9 bases left between them. Germline loops: CDR1 SGHRS, CDR2 YFSETQ.

This chain uses TRBV9 with TRBJ1-2, with D possibly TRBD1 on 5 matching bases. CDR3 size: 13 residues. V was cut by 3 bases and J by 7 bases, with 13 bases left in between. The germline CDR1 and CDR2 sequences are SGDLS and YYNGEE. CDR3 sequence (DNA): TGTGCCAGCAGCGAAGGGACGCTTTTTGGCTACACCTTC. This sequence encodes CASSEGTLFGYTF.

The V and J genes are TRBV11-2 and TRBJ1-3; 7 bases are shared with TRBD1. The CDR3 extends over 16 amino acids. Germline CDR1 reads SGHAT; CDR2 reads FQNNGV. Trimming at V came to 5 bases and at J to 1 base, leaving 8 bases not matched to a gene. The CDR3 is CASSLTGMGSGNTIYF. DNA of the CDR3: TGTGCCAGCAGCCTGACAGGGATGGGGTCTGGAAACACCATATATTTT. Supplemented by reference TRBV11-2 and TRBJ1-3, the full variable domain reads EAGVAQSPRYKIIEKRQSVAFWCNPISGHATLYWYQQILGQGPKLLIQFQNNGVVDDSQLPKDRFSAERLKGVDSTLKIQPAKLEDSAVYLCASSLTGMGSGNTIYFGEGSWLTVV.

In its sample, this clone was seen once. The V and J genes are TRBV10-3 and TRBJ2-7, with D hard to call. Trimming shortened V by 5 bases and J by 6 bases, and 11 bases separated the two germline ends. CDR1 and CDR2 (germline): ENHRY, SYGVKD. The CDR3 covers 12 residues. The CDR3: CAISSVGPEQYF. The CDR3 DNA reads TGTGCCATCAGTAGCGTGGGTCCCGAGCAGTACTTC.

The rearrangement links TRBV5-5 to TRBJ1-5; weak D call: TRBD1 (6 bases). There are 14 residues in the CDR3. The V gene lost 4 bases and the J gene lost 5 bases, with 13 bases spanning the gap. The germline gives CDR1 SGHKS, CDR2 YYEKEE (reference sequence). The CDR3 region has the DNA TGTGCCAGCAGCCCAAGGGAGGGGGATCAGCCCCAGCATTTT. This codes for CASSPREGDQPQHF.

Of note for this clone: Other nucleotide sequences from this sample produce the same CDR3. V and J are TRBV5-6 and TRBJ1-5, with TRBD1 identical over 9 bases. V dropped 5 bases and J dropped 4; count of bases not matched to a gene: 4. The CDR3 has 14 residues. Germline CDR1 is SGHDT and CDR2 is YYEEEE. CDR3 coding DNA: TGTGCCAGCAGTCCCGGGACAGGGAATCAGCCCCAGCATTTT. Protein: CASSPGTGNQPQHF.

This chain joins TRBV19 and TRBJ1-5; possible D gene TRBD1, 5 bases. The CDR3 sequence is 17 residues long. The V gene's germline CDR1 is LNHDA and CDR2 SQIVND (reference sequence). With 6 bases removed from V and 2 bases from J, the gap between germline ends came to 20 bases. CDR3 coding DNA: TGTGCCAGTAGCCTCGTTGTATCGGGGCCGGGCAATCAGCCCCAGCATTTT. This sequence encodes CASSLVVSGPGNQPQHF.

The chain combines TRBV5-1 with TRBJ1-1; 9 nucleotides match TRBD1. This CDR3 comprises 13 residues. V dropped 4 bases and J dropped 6; count of bases not matched to a gene: 4. Germline-derived CDR1 and CDR2 are SGHRS and YFSETQ. The CDR3 reads CASSGWTGAEAFF. Written as DNA, the CDR3 is TGCGCCAGCAGCGGCTGGACAGGGGCTGAAGCTTTCTTT.

V and J are TRBV6-1 and TRBJ1-2, with D unclear. This CDR3 comprises 13 residues. Trimming shortened V by 2 bases and J by 2 bases, and 6 bases separated the two germline ends. Per the germline V gene, CDR1 is MNHNS and CDR2 is SASEGT. The CDR3 coding sequence is TGTGCCAGCAGTGAATTCCCGAACTATGGCTACACCTTC. As protein: CASSEFPNYGYTF.

The chain uses TRBV6-5 and TRBJ1-6; D uncertain. This CDR3 comprises 13 residues. Trimming removed 5 bases from V and 10 bases from J, with 12 bases in between. Looked up from germline, CDR1 is MNHEY and CDR2 is SVGAGI. CDR3 residues: CASSPFPESPLHF. CDR3 nucleotide sequence: TGTGCCAGCAGTCCCTTCCCCGAATCACCCCTCCACTTT.

This clone was seen a handful of times. J is TRBJ2-7 and V is TRBV27; 12 bases align to TRBD2. Trimming took 4 bases from V and 4 from J; bases not matched to a gene: 5. The CDR3 length is 15 residues. The germline V gene has CDR1 MNHEY and CDR2 SMNVEV (reference sequence). The CDR3 region is CASSSGLAGVYEQYF. CDR3 nucleotide sequence: TGTGCCAGCAGTTCGGGACTAGCGGGTGTTTACGAGCAGTACTTC.

The chain links TRBV28 to TRBJ2-7; no clear D. This CDR3 has 13 amino acids. Germline V CDR1 and CDR2: MDHEN, SYDVKM. Between the trimmed V and J ends, which lost 3 bases and 2 bases, there was a span of 8 bases. CDR3 bases: TGTGCCAGCAGTTTCTACAGCACCTACGAGCAGTACTTC. Protein sequence: CASSFYSTYEQYF. The whole variable domain, filled in from reference TRBV28 and TRBJ2-7, reads DVKVTQSSRYLVKRTGEKVFLECVQDMDHENMFWYRQDPGLGLRLIYFSYDVKMKEKGDIPEGYSVSREKKERFSLILESASTNQTSMYLCASSFYSTYEQYFGPGTRLTVT.

V usage is TRBV19 and J usage is TRBJ1-1, with 7 bases matching TRBD1. This CDR3 region has 16 residues. V was clipped by 2 bases and J by 2 bases; unmatched bases: 8. Per germline, CDR1 LNHDA and CDR2 SQIVND (reference sequence). Written as DNA, the CDR3 is TGTGCCAGTAGTATATGGGGACAGACTCTTAACACTGAAGCTTTCTTT. As protein: CASSIWGQTLNTEAFF.

This chain connects TRBV7-9 to TRBJ2-1, with 9 bases aligning to TRBD2. Germline V gene lookup returns CDR1 SEHNR and CDR2 FQNEAQ (reference sequence). V trimming: 5 bases; J trimming: 7 bases; junction bases outside the gene matches: 12. The CDR3 has 16 residues. CDR3 amino acids: CASSPTLAGGPNEQFF. Written as DNA, the CDR3 is TGTGCCAGCAGCCCCACTTTGGCGGGAGGGCCAAATGAGCAGTTCTTC.

This chain uses TRBV27 with TRBJ1-6; possible D gene TRBD1, 6 bases. From germline, CDR1 is MNHEY and CDR2 SMNVEV (reference sequence). V was shortened by 2 bases and J by 7 bases, with 6 bases between the two germline ends. The CDR3 contains 13 residues. Here the CDR3 reads CASSLGGNSPLHF. DNA for the CDR3: TGTGCCAGCAGTTTAGGGGGCAATTCACCCCTCCACTTT.

This rearrangement joins TRBV9 to TRBJ2-1; D perhaps matches TRBD1 (5 bases). This CDR3 is built from 16 residues. With 0 bases removed from V and 0 bases from J, the gap between germline ends came to 10 bases. CDR1 and CDR2 from the germline V gene are SGDLS and YYNGEE. The CDR3 DNA reads TGTGCCAGCAGCGTAGTATCCAGGGACTCCTACAATGAGCAGTTCTTC. It yields the protein CASSVVSRDSYNEQFF.

The chain has TRBV19 and TRBJ2-7; D gene unclear. V lost 4 bases and J 0 bases, leaving 7 bases between the germline ends. Germline V gene sequence: CDR1 LNHDA, CDR2 SQIVND (reference sequence). The CDR3 contains 13 residues. CDR3 sequence (DNA): TGTGCCAGTAGTAAGTCCGGCTCCTACGAGCAGTACTTC. This sequence encodes CASSKSGSYEQYF.

CDR3 residues: CASSQGAYGYTF. The CDR3, as DNA: TGCGCCAGCAGCCAAGGTGCATATGGCTACACCTTC. The rearrangement uses TRBV4-3 and TRBJ1-2, with D uncertain. CDR3 length: 12 amino acids. The germline gives CDR1 LGHNA, CDR2 YSLEER. The V end was cut by 1 base, the J end by 5 bases, with 5 bases between.

CDR3 loop: CASSPLGTGGTEAFF. The CDR3 nucleotides are TGTGCCAGCTCACCACTCGGGACAGGGGGCACTGAAGCTTTCTTT. V is TRBV18 and J is TRBJ1-1, with 11 positions matching TRBD1. The CDR3 spans 15 residues. Germline V gene lookup returns CDR1 KGHSH and CDR2 LQKENI. V was pared by 1 base and J by 4 bases, with 2 bases of the junction left unmatched.

This chain joins TRBV6-2 or TRBV6-3 and TRBJ1-1, with no clear D. The germline gives CDR1 MNHEY, CDR2 SVGEGT. Trimming took 4 bases from V and 5 from J, leaving 11 bases between them. This CDR3 is built from 13 residues. This CDR3 reads CASSFPGSTEAFF. The CDR3 region has the DNA TGTGCCAGCAGTTTTCCGGGAAGTACTGAAGCTTTCTTT.

The chain employs TRBV6-5 and TRBJ1-2; TRBD1 might be the D (5 bases). The CDR3 has 13 amino acids. V lost 5 bases to trimming and J lost 4 bases, with 11 bases between them. The germline V gene encodes CDR1 MNHEY and CDR2 SVGAGI. The CDR3: CASSPGGLYGYTF. The CDR3 region has the DNA TGTGCCAGCAGTCCCGGGGGACTCTATGGCTACACCTTC.

Only one count was recorded for this clone. This CDR3 fails to terminate in the conserved phenylalanine or tryptophan, so it likely reflects a read error. The limits of the CDR3 on the DNA are not certain, so only TCRdb's listed CDR3 is given. J is TRBJ1-2 and V is TRBV5-6. The CDR3 is made up of 12 amino acids, end residues included. Germline CDR1 is SGHDT and CDR2 is YYEEEE. The CDR3 sequence is CASSAGPTPHSI.

The chain uses TRBV7-8 and TRBJ1-5; D uncertain. This CDR3 contains 16 residues. The V gene's germline CDR1 is SGHVS and CDR2 FQNEAQ. V was pared by 0 bases and J by 0 bases, with 9 bases between. The CDR3 DNA follows: TGTGCCAGCAGCTTAGCACGGACCTATAGCAATCAGCCCCAGCATTTT. The encoded protein is CASSLARTYSNQPQHF.